The T cell receptor beta chain under discussion was sequenced for a study of PD-1 blockade in classical Hodgkin lymphoma. On this clone itself: One end of the junction fails to match germline, which may point to a read error.

The CDR3 has 12 amino acids. Brentuximab vedotin exposure varied among the patients, all of whom had relapsed after autologous stem cell transplantation. Profiling relied on immunoSEQ multiplex PCR, and the TCRdb table lists in-frame clones only, not all of them. The data show roughly 81,000 clones, nearly 95% seen once. This material consisted of peripheral blood mononuclear cells (PBMCs), taken before the second cycle of nivolumab. The genes are TRBV5-3 and TRBJ2-7; the D is unclear. TRBV5-3 is an ORF, with its function uncertain. The TCR was taken from a human donor with classical Hodgkin lymphoma. The CDR3 loop reads CASSLPSYEQYF. CDR3 bases: TGTGCCAGCAGCTTACCGTCATACGAGCAGTACTTC.